This entry concerns a single T cell receptor (beta chain). This specimen belongs to a study of human T cells and chemical hapten exposure. Time point denoted: pre-sensitization, week 0. Treatment meaning: therapeutic diphenylcyclopropenone sensitization with weekly scalp DPC. As the library was built, unique molecular identifiers were attached to individual cDNA molecules. TCRdb re-derived calls from the RACE reads in MiXCR, one entry per CDR3 protein. Of about 290,000 distinct CDR3 sequences listed, 7.5% to 8% are singletons. This CDR3 is built from 16 residues. Germline V gene lookup returns CDR1 SEHNR and CDR2 FQNEAQ (reference sequence). Trimming shortened V by 4 bases and J by 4 bases, and 19 bases separated the two germline ends.

The chain links TRBV7-9 to TRBJ1-2; D call uncertain. The sequence was obtained from a man aged 18 to 30 with alopecia areata. Some clones in this sample may be carry-over from other donors' samples. The sequencing here drew on whole blood, taken in connection with sensitization to the hapten diphenylcyclopropenone (DPC). CDR3 protein: CASSSLSTATSYGYTF. In nucleotides, the CDR3 is TGTGCCAGCAGCTCCCTCTCGACTGCAACCAGCTATGGCTACACCTTC.